This note documents a single T cell receptor beta chain sequence. Its antigen remains unidentified. CD45RO-negative cells were positively selected for CCR7, leaving out terminally differentiated effector memory CD45RA+ cells. This entry belongs to a study of shared clonotypes between healthy human individuals. Whole-study findings and limits: Donors were few, which limited the genetic and exposure-history diversity represented. The study generally estimated greater richness for naive than memory subsets. Only blood was sampled, and tissue TCR repertoires likely differ from blood ones. Four donors had around 5.5% of their naive CD4 clonotypes in common.

Germline lookup yields CDR1 SGHDT and CDR2 YYEEEE. The CDR3 has 13 amino acids. Using immunoSEQ multiplex PCR, the repertoire was profiled, and TCRdb retains in-frame clones only, with some absent. This table has about 2 million clones, approximately 95% appearing once. Material for sequencing was naive CD8+ T cells sorted from blood. The chain links TRBV5-6 to TRBJ2-5; the D is unclear. The end of the DNA fits TRBJ2-7 better, so the J call may be wrong. The sequence was obtained from a man between 18 and 29 years old in good health. CDR3 loop: CASSLPASYEQYF. As DNA, the CDR3 is TGTGCCAGCAGCTTGCCAGCGTCCTACGAGCAGTACTTC.